The next 11 T cell receptor beta chains were all read from a single sample in a study of shared clonotypes between healthy human individuals (dated by TCRdb to between 2020 and 2021). For the CD8 naive samples, CD45RO-negative cells were positively selected for CCR7, yielding a CD45RA+CCR7+ population from which TemRA cells were excluded. To prepare the library, the immunoSEQ multiplex PCR assay was applied. Imported from immuneACCESS, the table was reduced by TCRdb to in-frame sequences with V and J called. These copies leave out some clones; in studies compared against another copy, an unresolved V gene accounts for under half, and the cause of the remainder is not known. The sample table records hundreds of thousands of clones; 90% to 95% of these occur just once. The ten largest account for over 0.1% of the sample. Sequencing input: naive CD8+ T cells sorted from blood. What this sample's cell subset or site label stands for: CD45RA+CCR7+. These receptors all come from a woman aged 25-40 years in good health.

The rearrangement joins TRBV7-9 to TRBJ1-2, with D perhaps matching TRBD1 (5 bases). The CDR3 spans 16 residues. Trimming shortened V by 6 bases and J by 0 bases, and 17 bases separated the two germline ends. Germline V lookup: CDR1 SEHNR, CDR2 FQNEAQ (reference sequence). The CDR3 here is CASSSGKGSPNYGYTF. The CDR3 DNA sequence: TGTGCCAGCAGTTCCGGGAAGGGGTCCCCTAACTATGGCTACACCTTC.

The rearrangement uses TRBV11-2 and TRBJ2-2; D unresolved. V lost 2 bases to trimming and J lost 15 bases, with 10 bases between them. CDR1 SGHAT and CDR2 FQNNGV come from the germline V gene. The CDR3 is made up of 11 amino acids. In DNA, the CDR3 is TGTGCCAGCAGCTTAAGCAGTGAGGTGTTTTTT. Translating it yields CASSLSSEVFF.

The V call is TRBV5-4, the J call TRBJ2-7; TRBD1 matches at 10 bases. The V gene's germline CDR1 is SGHNT and CDR2 YYREEE (reference sequence). This CDR3 has 12 amino acids. After removal of 9 bases from V and 3 bases from J, the junction contained 3 bases not matched to a gene. The CDR3 nucleotides are TGTGCCACAGGGACAGGGGACTACGAGCAGTACTTC. Translated: CATGTGDYEQYF.

CDR3 in amino acids: CAISPRGATGELFF. The CDR3 DNA reads TGTGCCATCAGCCCAAGGGGGGCCACCGGGGAGCTGTTTTTT. The chain combines TRBV10-3 with TRBJ2-2; tentatively, D is TRBD1 or TRBD2 (6 bases each). Trimming removed 6 bases from V and 4 bases from J, with 12 bases in between. The germline gives CDR1 ENHRY, CDR2 SYGVKD. This CDR3 has 14 amino acids.

The CDR3 DNA follows: TGTGCCAGCAGTCAGTACAGGGGGGTAACTAATGAAAAACTGTTTTTT. Its translation is CASSQYRGVTNEKLFF. The chain links TRBV28 to TRBJ1-4; 8 bases fit TRBD1. Germline V gives CDR1 MDHEN, CDR2 SYDVKM. V lost 5 bases to trimming and J lost 1 base; unmatched junction nucleotides: 6. This CDR3 is built from 16 residues.

The chain combines TRBV5-6 with TRBJ1-1; a weak D match, TRBD1 (5 bases). Trimming cost V 0 bases and J 8 bases, with 14 bases left between them. Per the germline V gene, CDR1 is SGHDT and CDR2 is YYEEEE. The CDR3 consists of 14 residues. The CDR3 bases are TGTGCCAGCAGCTTGGACAGACAGTATGGGGAAGCTTTCTTT. Protein sequence: CASSLDRQYGEAFF.

This clone was picked up one time. This chain uses TRBV27 with TRBJ2-2; 8 bases map to TRBD2. Germline V gene sequence: CDR1 MNHEY, CDR2 SMNVEV (reference sequence). The CDR3 covers 17 residues. V lost 7 bases to trimming and J lost 3 bases; unmatched junction nucleotides: 13. DNA for the CDR3: TGTGCCAGCACCGGTACCGGGGGGGGAAGGGACACCGGGGAGCTGTTTTTT. Encoded protein: CASTGTGGGRDTGELFF.

This clone was recorded a few times. This chain connects TRBV10-3 to TRBJ1-5; no clear D gene. This CDR3 contains 14 residues. V lost 6 bases and J 0 bases, leaving 9 bases between the germline ends. Germline values: CDR1 ENHRY, CDR2 SYGVKD. CDR3 bases: TGTGCCATCAGGGACGGGGATAGCAATCAGCCCCAGCATTTT. Translated: CAIRDGDSNQPQHF.

The chain combines TRBV28 with TRBJ2-1, with 7 positions matching TRBD2. The germline V gene has CDR1 MDHEN and CDR2 SYDVKM. The CDR3 runs 15 residues. Trimming took 5 bases from V and 5 from J; bases not matched to a gene: 9. In DNA, the CDR3 is TGTGCCAGCAGTCTAGAGACTAGCCGGCACAATGAGCAGTTCTTC. Translation: CASSLETSRHNEQFF.

This chain joins TRBV19 and TRBJ2-1; 12 bases match TRBD2. The CDR3 has 15 residues. Germline CDR1 reads LNHDA; CDR2 reads SQIVND (reference sequence). With 7 bases clipped from V and 3 bases from J, the junction kept 4 bases outside the gene matches. CDR3 nucleotide sequence: TGTGCCAGTAATGGACTAGCGGGGCACTACAATGAGCAGTTCTTC. Translating it yields CASNGLAGHYNEQFF.

This clone was detected a few times. This chain links TRBV19 with TRBJ1-2, with D possibly TRBD1 on 5 matching bases. Trimming removed 5 bases at V and 4 bases at J, with 8 bases between. The CDR3 loop spans 12 amino acids. Per germline, CDR1 LNHDA and CDR2 SQIVND (reference sequence). The CDR3 spells CASSQDSYGYTF. The DNA of the CDR3 is TGTGCCAGTAGTCAAGACAGCTATGGCTACACCTTC.